This record concerns one T cell receptor (beta chain) sequence. The record originates from a study of technical replicates of blood from a few donors. Using immunoSEQ multiplex PCR, the repertoire was profiled, and TCRdb retains in-frame clones only, with some absent. The data hold about 59,000 clones, with roughly 89% observed a single time. V was clipped by 0 bases and J by 7 bases, with 13 bases between them. The germline V gene has CDR1 SGDLS and CDR2 YYNGEE. This CDR3 is built from 15 residues. This sequence originates from a human donor in good health. Some clones in this sample may be carry-over from other donors' samples. V and J are TRBV9 and TRBJ2-2; a weak D match, TRBD2 (6 bases). The sequenced sample was PBMCs. CDR3 in amino acids: CASSVVEGLGGELFF. The CDR3 DNA is TGTGCCAGCAGCGTAGTGGAGGGGTTGGGCGGGGAGCTGTTTTTT.